This T cell receptor beta chain was found in a study of regulatory T cells in long-lasting Graves disease. Many counts were recorded for this clonotype. CDR3 length: 17 residues. Trimming pared 4 bases from V and 0 bases from J, leaving 16 bases between. CDR1 and CDR2 (germline): MNHEY, SVGAGI. CDR3-region Arm-PCR and iRepertoire HTBI primers produced the TCR beta libraries. From the multiplex PCR reads, TCRdb called clonotypes with MiXCR, one entry per CDR3 protein. The sample has 360,000 or so distinct CDR3 sequences, 12% seen once. Sample time point: newly diagnosed GD, antithyroid drugs for less than 3 months. Scientists built the TCR library using RNA that was extracted from PBMCs. The same data also went into a second study, on T cells in Graves' hyperthyroidism and ophthalmopathy. According to that study: A model of 13 V-J pairs discriminated ophthalmopathy from stable hyperthyroidism.

This rearrangement joins TRBV6-5 to TRBJ2-1; D is ambiguous. The sample here was peripheral blood mononuclear cells (PBMCs), taken at new diagnosis, from a patient treated with antithyroid drugs. The clonotype was recovered from a woman between 18 and 29 years old with Graves disease. CDR3 loop: CASSWSRRGSSYNEQFF. In DNA, the CDR3 is TGTGCCAGCAGTTGGTCTCGGCGCGGATCCTCCTACAATGAGCAGTTCTTC.